This T cell receptor beta chain was recovered during a study of monozygotic twins with inflammatory bowel disease. General observations from the study: Versus healthy twins, IBD patients showed fewer clonotypes shared with others, especially with disease activity. In these data, no single strong IBD-associated signal or clonotype received support.

This CDR3 comprises 16 residues. Germline CDR1 reads MNHEY; CDR2 reads SVGEGT. In the case of this clonotype: Antigen unknown.

Per individual sample, eight separate reactions were used to make cDNA. Template switching added UMIs carrying a 6-nucleotide sample barcode. From the 5' RACE reads, TCRdb lists one entry per CDR3 protein and no DNA. The sample has 400,000 to 500,000 distinct CDR3 sequences. The sample consisted of blood. The TCR originated in a human donor with ulcerative colitis or Crohn's disease, or a healthy co-twin of an affected twin (not recorded which). The rearrangement links TRBV6-2 or TRBV6-3 to TRBJ2-7. CDR3 region: CASSGDVRVISYEQYF.